This T cell receptor (beta chain) was identified during a study of cytomegalovirus exposure and HLA in healthy donors. Regarding this clone: The target antigen is unknown.

The CDR3 spans 16 residues. Per the germline V gene, CDR1 is MGHRA and CDR2 is YSYEKL. Unmatched junction bases numbered 12, after V lost 4 bases and J lost 5 bases. Study findings and constraints: Rare TCR sequences dominated, though some public TCRs recurred in many donors. Several V segments, TRBV6-2 and TRBV6-3 among them, could not be told apart and were dropped.

Primers included in the PCR were 60 Vbeta and 13 Jbeta primers. Method: immunoSEQ multiplex PCR; TCRdb's copy keeps in-frame clones and lacks some. The profile shows 140,000 to 150,000 clones, 79% of them singletons. The V and J genes are TRBV4-1 and TRBJ1-2, with 8 bases fitting TRBD1. The sample consisted of PBMCs. The TCR comes from a woman in her thirties or forties in good health and CMV-seropositive. CDR3 region: CASSPRVDRVNYGYTF. The CDR3 DNA is TGCGCCAGCAGCCCGCGGGTGGACAGGGTGAATTATGGCTACACCTTC.